This T cell receptor beta chain was recorded in a study of radiation and T cells in renal cell carcinoma (dated by TCRdb to between 2020 and 2021). With respect to the entire study: The samples were drawn from a clinical trial, where primary renal cell carcinomas were treated with 15 Gy of stereotactic body radiation therapy and then removed by nephrectomy 4 weeks afterward. Across all 50 or so samples, approximately 4,000,000 unique CDR3 nucleotide sequences, encoding 2.5 million to 3 million unique CDR3 amino acid sequences, were identified. A total of around 50 samples underwent TCR beta sequencing, made up of some 26 tumors and around 27 peripheral blood samples.

The time point label corresponds to: blood 2 weeks post-SBRT. The treatment or condition label, as the study defines it: 15 Gy SBRT to primary tumor, nephrectomy 4 weeks later. Serial peripheral blood from radiation-treated patients was sampled at baseline, 2 weeks and 4 weeks after SBRT to track tumor-enriched clonotypes. All patients had renal cell carcinoma with clear cell pathology. Genomic DNA for TCR sequencing was prepared using the QIAamp DNA Blood Mini Kit (Qiagen). Only samples passing all quality control checks were included in the analyses. Following the manufacturer's recommendations, the immunoSEQ kit was used to generate TCR beta libraries from genomic DNA. For library preparation, a first multiplex PCR was performed with proprietary primers, followed by a second PCR in which unique barcodes were added, and bead cleanups were performed after each round. Each sample batch included a kit-provided positive control reaction and a negative control reaction. The final libraries were assessed on an Agilent 4200 TapeStation D1000 ScreenTape, pooled by volume, and quantified by qPCR. Sequencing was performed on an Illumina NextSeq500 using a MidOutput 150-cycle cartridge, with 156 Read1 cycles, 15 Index1 cycles, and the kit custom primers. The pooled library was loaded at around 1.1 pM, and approximately 20% PhiX control was spiked in. Turning to the authors' computational methods: Vendor-processed data were analyzed in R, with a clonotype defined as all T cells sharing the same CDR3 nucleotide sequence. In the clone abundance analyses, frequencies were normalized to the 10,000 most abundant clones in each sample. Before analysis, public T cell clones were removed, and these numbered fewer than six per sample on average. An abundance difference of at least 32-fold between compartments was the criterion for calling clonotypes tumor-enriched or baseline blood-enriched. A beta-binomial differential abundance model was used to identify clonotypes that were expanded or contracted between blood time points. Similarity between tumor and blood repertoires was quantified using the Baroni-Urbani and Buser coefficient, and groups were compared with two-tailed Wilcoxon tests in R. The table was pulled from immuneACCESS by TCRdb, which kept in-frame rearrangements only. Such tables lose some clones; where checked, under half of the loss comes from unresolved V genes, and the rest has no known cause. The DNA gave D and trimming, while V, J and clone size come from that table. This sample gives some 120,000 clones in total; more than 75% of them show up just once. The biggest ten clones account for 5.8% of the sample.

On this clone: Its specific antigen is unknown. It has no much larger one-base neighbor in the sample; base qualities were not kept.

V trim: 5 bases; J trim: 1 base; unmatched bases: 3. From its cysteine to its phenylalanine, the CDR3 spans 14 amino acids. Only CDR3 DNA remains: 42 bases, in frame from the first base. Looking up the germline V gene yields CDR1 SNHLY and CDR2 FYNNEI. What the authors observed across the whole study: With a single-armed trial design, the study had no way to address how radiation dose or scheduling affects the TCR repertoire. In blood, the top tumor clonotypes increased between baseline and 2 weeks post-radiation and then shrank by 4 weeks, which suggests that tumor-resident clones expanded only transiently. Because pretreatment tumor biopsies were not available, the baseline intratumoral presence of clonotypes could not be determined. Changes in the blood repertoire were not tracked past 4 weeks after treatment.

Sequenced material: blood, taken from a patient whose treatment included radiotherapy and nephrectomy. The chain is encoded by TRBV2 joined to TRBJ2-5; 8 middle bases align to TRBD2. The TCR sequence derives from a woman in her 70s with renal cell carcinoma. The CDR3 protein: CASSTGGLQETQYF. The nucleotide sequence is TGTGCCAGCAGTACGGGAGGGCTCCAAGAGACCCAGTACTTC.